This T cell receptor (beta chain) was documented in a study of OX40 agonist ivuxolimab in advanced cancers. For context, the study as a whole: Ivuxolimab was a fully human IgG2 agonistic monoclonal antibody targeting the costimulatory receptor OX40 (CD134). Partial responses occurred in three dose-escalation patients, of whom one had hepatocellular carcinoma and two had cutaneous melanoma. The paper covers the monotherapy dose-escalation part of the phase I ivuxolimab trial, which included N of about 50 patients. Among the 50 to 55 dose-escalation patients, around 20 had hepatocellular carcinoma, around 15 melanoma, 9 renal cell carcinoma and 9 head and neck cancer. A male proportion of under 85% and a mean age of 60 years, ranging from about 23 to 90, were recorded for the dose-escalation cohort. Patients were allowed to have had prior anti-PD-1, anti-PD-L1 or anti-CTLA-4 therapy, and roughly 40% of the dose-escalation patients had been treated with checkpoint inhibitors. Intravenous ivuxolimab was administered to patients every 2 weeks at six dose levels: 0.01, 0.1, 0.3, 1.5, 3 and 10 mg/kg. Peripheral TCRbeta sequencing was intended to test whether TCR sequence diversity was altered and clonal T-cell expansion was caused by ivuxolimab. What the authors observed across the whole study: After ivuxolimab, more expanded clones were found on average in CD8+ T cells than in CD4+ T cells. In the 0.1-3.0 mg/kg groups, partial responders were among the patients with the lowest normalized peripheral clonal expansion, particularly in CD8+ T cells. At doses from 0.1 to 3.0 mg/kg, clonal expansion was seen in both CD4+ and CD8+ blood T cells between baseline and week 6. Which antigens the clonally expanded peripheral T cells were specific for was not determined. Low levels of normalized T-cell clonal expansion were also seen in some patients who did not respond.

Genomic DNA was isolated from the sorted cells so that the TCRbeta CDR3 region could be sequenced. The immunoSEQ Assay was used for sequencing of TCRbeta CDR3 regions. In TCRdb, the immuneACCESS table is reduced to in-frame sequences with V and J assigned. These tables do not hold every clone; where another copy was compared, an unresolved V gene accounts for under half, and the others remain unexplained. The sample yields 31,000 or so clones; roughly 80% were counted once. The ten largest clones capture 20% to 25% of the sample. The trial excluded patients who had a history of autoimmune disease or were on systemic immunosuppression. Peripheral blood for TCR sequencing was collected from all dose cohorts at baseline, on cycle 4 day 1, and on cycle 7 day 1. The samples were taken from a phase I, first-in-human, multicenter, open-label dose-escalation trial of ivuxolimab. Adults with locally advanced or metastatic melanoma, renal cell carcinoma, hepatocellular carcinoma or head and neck squamous cell carcinoma were enrolled in the trial. Before TCR sequencing, CD4+ and CD8+ T cells were separately sorted from peripheral blood.

To note about this clone: The antigen it binds to is not known. Base quality data are lacking; no much larger clone is found one base away.

CDR1 and CDR2 were assigned from the germline V gene as SGHRS and YFSETQ. Taken from cysteine to phenylalanine, the CDR3 has 14 residues. Of all the DNA, just the CDR3 is kept, 42 bases in frame from base 1. Trimming removed 7 bases from V and 3 bases from J; the gene matches leave 10 bases unexplained. The input for sequencing was CD4+ or CD8+ T cells sorted from blood, taken in a trial of the OX40 agonist ivuxolimab. This receptor was obtained from an adult with an advanced solid tumor such as melanoma, head and neck, liver or kidney cancer. The chain links TRBV5-1 with TRBJ2-7, with 7 central nucleotides matching TRBD1. The CDR3 has the sequence CASGREGARYEQYF. Read as DNA, the sequence is TGCGCCAGCGGTCGCGAGGGGGCCCGCTACGAGCAGTACTTC.